Each of the 14 T cell receptor beta chains below was sequenced from the same sample in a study of blood T cell repertoires in COVID-19. The table came from immunoSEQ multiplex PCR; TCRdb's copy has only in-frame clones and leaves some out. This repertoire shows about 270,000 clones, about 87% found once; its top ten account for less than 3%. Material for sequencing was PBMCs or T cells enriched from blood (not recorded which). These receptors originate from a woman aged 45 to 65 who had recovered from COVID-19.

Turning to this clone: Different DNA sequences within this sample yield the same CDR3. The rearrangement links TRBV5-1 to TRBJ2-1, with TRBD2 matching over 11 bases. The CDR3 extends over 15 amino acids. V dropped 4 bases and J dropped 3; count of bases not matched to a gene: 3. Germline V gene lookup returns CDR1 SGHRS and CDR2 YFSETQ. CDR3 amino acids: CASSRLAGSYNEQFF. CDR3 DNA: TGCGCCAGCAGCCGACTAGCGGGAAGCTACAATGAGCAGTTCTTC.

This clone was detected once. This chain uses TRBV9 with TRBJ2-1; D unresolved. CDR3 length: 12 amino acids. V gave up 3 bases and J gave up 9 bases, with 10 bases separating them. Germline assignment: CDR1 SGDLS and CDR2 YYNGEE. In nucleotides, the CDR3 is TGTGCCAGCAGCGCCGTGGTGAGTGAGCAGTTCTTC. It translates to CASSAVVSEQFF.

The chain carries TRBV18 and TRBJ2-1, with 9 bases aligning to TRBD2. Per the germline V gene, CDR1 is KGHSH and CDR2 is LQKENI. The CDR3 is 17 residues long. After removal of 6 bases from V and 7 bases from J, the junction contained 16 bases not matched to a gene. The CDR3 DNA follows: TGTGCCAGCTCCCAAACCGGGACTAGCTGGGACCTTAATGAGCAGTTCTTC. This encodes CASSQTGTSWDLNEQFF.

The genes are TRBV7-8 and TRBJ1-1; weak D call: TRBD1 (5 bases). V lost 2 bases to trimming and J lost 0 bases, with 7 bases between them. Germline V lookup: CDR1 SGHVS, CDR2 FQNEAQ. CDR3 length: 14 amino acids. CDR3 protein: CASSLPTVNTEAFF. CDR3 DNA sequence: TGTGCCAGCAGCTTACCGACAGTGAACACTGAAGCTTTCTTT.

V gene TRBV4-3 combines with J gene TRBJ1-2; 7 bases agree with TRBD1. This CDR3 has 15 residues. The germline V gene encodes CDR1 LGHNA and CDR2 YSLEER. J gave up 2 bases and V 0 bases, and 3 bases lay outside the gene matches. CDR3 residues: CASSQDSGGNYGYTF. The DNA for the CDR3 is TGCGCCAGCAGCCAAGATTCAGGGGGGAACTATGGCTACACCTTC.

The chain uses TRBV28 and TRBJ2-7, with TRBD1 matching 11 bases. Germline values: CDR1 MDHEN, CDR2 SYDVKM. V lost 4 bases, J lost 4 bases, and 3 bases stayed unmatched. This CDR3 has 14 residues. CDR3 sequence: CASSSGQGAYEQYF. CDR3 nucleotide sequence: TGTGCCAGCAGTTCTGGACAGGGGGCATACGAGCAGTACTTC.

The chain joins TRBV11-2 to TRBJ2-7, with TRBD2 identical over 8 bases. This CDR3 is built from 16 residues. V lost 0 bases and J lost 2; bases outside the gene matches: 6. CDR1 is SGHAT, CDR2 FQNNGV, per germline. The CDR3 coding sequence is TGTGCCAGCAGCTTAGATCGCACGGGAGGGACCTACGAGCAGTACTTC. Encoded protein: CASSLDRTGGTYEQYF.

J is TRBJ1-3 and V is TRBV7-2, with D hard to call. The CDR3 contains 14 residues. Germline assignment: CDR1 SGHTA and CDR2 FQGNSA. V lost 5 bases to trimming and J lost 1 base, with 9 bases between them. The CDR3 here is CASSTGLSGNTIYF. CDR3 DNA sequence: TGTGCCAGCAGCACGGGATTATCTGGAAACACCATATATTTT.

The sample holds one count of this clone. The V call is TRBV27, the J call TRBJ2-1; 10 nucleotides match TRBD2. The CDR3 loop spans 15 amino acids. V lost 5 bases and J lost 4; bases outside the gene matches: 5. CDR1 and CDR2 (germline): MNHEY, SMNVEV (reference sequence). CDR3 DNA sequence: TGTGCCAGCAGTGTAGGAGCGGGAGGGTACAATGAGCAGTTCTTC. Translating it yields CASSVGAGGYNEQFF.

The chain carries TRBV7-2 and TRBJ2-3, with 7 bases aligning to TRBD2. Germline trimming cut 4 bases from V and 7 bases from J; bases unmatched to any gene: 5. Germline values: CDR1 SGHTA, CDR2 FQGNSA. This CDR3 has 13 amino acids. The CDR3 nucleotides are TGTGCCAGCAGCTCCCGGGACTATAATACGCAGTATTTT. Translation: CASSSRDYNTQYF.

The V gene is TRBV27, the J gene TRBJ1-1; 9 bases match TRBD1. Germline CDR1 is MNHEY and CDR2 is SMNVEV (reference sequence). The CDR3 totals 15 residues. With 5 bases clipped from V and 1 base from J, the junction kept 5 bases outside the gene matches. The CDR3 loop reads CASSVQQGANTEAFF. DNA for the CDR3: TGTGCCAGCAGTGTTCAACAGGGGGCGAACACTGAAGCTTTCTTT.

V gene TRBV5-4 combines with J gene TRBJ2-1; TRBD2 matches 12 bases. CDR1 is SGHNT, CDR2 YYREEE, per germline (reference sequence). V lost 4 bases to trimming and J lost 10 bases; unmatched junction nucleotides: 12. The length of the CDR3 is 16 residues. CDR3 sequence (DNA): TGTGCCAGCAGCACCGGACTAGCGGGACGGGCACGGGAGCAGTTCTTC. Amino acids: CASSTGLAGRAREQFF. Looking up the rest from reference TRBV5-4 and TRBJ2-1 gives the full variable domain: ETGVTQSPTHLIKTRGQQVTLRCSSQSGHNTVSWYQQALGQGPQFIFQYYREEENGRGNFPPRFSGLQFPNYSSELNVNALELDDSALYLCASSTGLAGRAREQFFGPGTRLTVL.

The chain recombines TRBV24-1 with TRBJ2-7; 8 bases are shared with TRBD1. The CDR3 spans 16 residues. Germline CDR1 KGHDR, CDR2 SFDVKD. The V segment lost 0 bases and the J segment 4 bases; nucleotides outside the gene matches: 7. CDR3 DNA sequence: TGTGCCACCAGTGATTTGGGCGGGACAGGAATTTACGAGCAGTACTTC. Translation gives CATSDLGGTGIYEQYF.

The chain carries TRBV28 and TRBJ2-7, with a tentative D call TRBD2 (7 bases). The V gene's germline CDR1 is MDHEN and CDR2 SYDVKM. The V end was cut by 5 bases, the J end by 4 bases, with 15 bases between. CDR3 size: 14 residues. Written as DNA, the CDR3 is TGTGCCAGCAGTAGGGGGGGGTCTCAGTACGAGCAGTACTTC. Residues: CASSRGGSQYEQYF. Complete variable domain (other parts from reference TRBV28 and TRBJ2-7): DVKVTQSSRYLVKRTGEKVFLECVQDMDHENMFWYRQDPGLGLRLIYFSYDVKMKEKGDIPEGYSVSREKKERFSLILESASTNQTSMYLCASSRGGSQYEQYFGPGTRLTVT.